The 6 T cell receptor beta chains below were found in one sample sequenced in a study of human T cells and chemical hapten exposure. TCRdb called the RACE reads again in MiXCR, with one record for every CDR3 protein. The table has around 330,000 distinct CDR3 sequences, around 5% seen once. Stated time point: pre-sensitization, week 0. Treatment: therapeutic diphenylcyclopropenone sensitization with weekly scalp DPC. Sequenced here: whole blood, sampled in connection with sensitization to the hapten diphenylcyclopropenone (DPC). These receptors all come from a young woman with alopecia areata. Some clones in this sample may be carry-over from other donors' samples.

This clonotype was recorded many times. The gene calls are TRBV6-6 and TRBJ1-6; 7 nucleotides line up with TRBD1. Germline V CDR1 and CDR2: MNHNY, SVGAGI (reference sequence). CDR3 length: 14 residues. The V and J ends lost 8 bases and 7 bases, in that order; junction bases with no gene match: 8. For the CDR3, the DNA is TGTGCCAGCTTCTCCGGGACAGCGAATTCACCCCTCCACTTT. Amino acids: CASFSGTANSPLHF.

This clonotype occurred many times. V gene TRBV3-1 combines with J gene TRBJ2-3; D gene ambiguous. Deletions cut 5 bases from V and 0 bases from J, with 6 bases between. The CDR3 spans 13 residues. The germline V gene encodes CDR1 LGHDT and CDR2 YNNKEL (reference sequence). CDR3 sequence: CASSSVSTDTQYF. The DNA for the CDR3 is TGTGCCAGCAGCTCAGTTAGCACAGATACGCAGTATTTT.

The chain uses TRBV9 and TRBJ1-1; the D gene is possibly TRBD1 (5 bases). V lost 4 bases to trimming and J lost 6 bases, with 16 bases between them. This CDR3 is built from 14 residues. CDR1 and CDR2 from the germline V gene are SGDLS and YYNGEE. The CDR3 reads CASSPPAGRPEAFF. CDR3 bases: TGTGCCAGCAGCCCTCCCGCAGGGCGGCCTGAAGCTTTCTTT.

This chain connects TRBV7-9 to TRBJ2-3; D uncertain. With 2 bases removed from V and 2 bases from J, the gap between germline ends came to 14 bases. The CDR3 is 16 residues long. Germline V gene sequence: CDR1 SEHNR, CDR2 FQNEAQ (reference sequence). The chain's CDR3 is CASSLRTTTVTDTQYF. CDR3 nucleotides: TGTGCCAGCAGCTTAAGGACGACCACAGTCACAGATACGCAGTATTTT.

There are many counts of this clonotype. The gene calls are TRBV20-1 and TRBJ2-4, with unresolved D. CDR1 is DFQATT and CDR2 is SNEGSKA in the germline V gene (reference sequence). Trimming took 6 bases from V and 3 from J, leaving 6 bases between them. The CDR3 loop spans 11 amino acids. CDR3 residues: CSAVFKNIQYF. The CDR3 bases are TGCAGTGCCGTTTTCAAAAACATTCAGTACTTC.

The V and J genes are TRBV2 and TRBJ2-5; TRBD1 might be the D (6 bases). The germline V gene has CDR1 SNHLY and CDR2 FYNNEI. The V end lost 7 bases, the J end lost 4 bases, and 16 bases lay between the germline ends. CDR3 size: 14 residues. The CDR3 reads CASNQGHVAETQYF. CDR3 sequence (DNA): TGTGCCAGCAACCAGGGGCATGTTGCAGAGACCCAGTACTTC.